This T cell receptor beta chain was retrieved from a study of patients and donors after allogeneic stem cell transplantation. TCRdb independently ran MiXCR on the RT-PCR reads; one entry per CDR3 protein. The sample has 150,000 to 200,000 distinct CDR3 sequences; less than 45% are singletons. The CDR3 length is 12 residues. The germline V gene has CDR1 MNHNY and CDR2 SVGAGI (reference sequence). Trimming took 4 bases from V and 2 from J, leaving 6 bases between them. The sequencing input was blood, either unsorted or a sorted T cell fraction (not recorded which). The V call is TRBV6-6, the J call TRBJ2-7; D not certain. The sequence was obtained from a human donor who was either an allogeneic HSCT recipient or a stem cell or donor lymphocyte infusion donor (not recorded which). It is not recorded whose cells these are; they may come from a transplant donor. The CDR3: CASSWDAYEQYF. In nucleotides, the CDR3 is TGTGCCAGCAGTTGGGATGCCTACGAGCAGTACTTC.